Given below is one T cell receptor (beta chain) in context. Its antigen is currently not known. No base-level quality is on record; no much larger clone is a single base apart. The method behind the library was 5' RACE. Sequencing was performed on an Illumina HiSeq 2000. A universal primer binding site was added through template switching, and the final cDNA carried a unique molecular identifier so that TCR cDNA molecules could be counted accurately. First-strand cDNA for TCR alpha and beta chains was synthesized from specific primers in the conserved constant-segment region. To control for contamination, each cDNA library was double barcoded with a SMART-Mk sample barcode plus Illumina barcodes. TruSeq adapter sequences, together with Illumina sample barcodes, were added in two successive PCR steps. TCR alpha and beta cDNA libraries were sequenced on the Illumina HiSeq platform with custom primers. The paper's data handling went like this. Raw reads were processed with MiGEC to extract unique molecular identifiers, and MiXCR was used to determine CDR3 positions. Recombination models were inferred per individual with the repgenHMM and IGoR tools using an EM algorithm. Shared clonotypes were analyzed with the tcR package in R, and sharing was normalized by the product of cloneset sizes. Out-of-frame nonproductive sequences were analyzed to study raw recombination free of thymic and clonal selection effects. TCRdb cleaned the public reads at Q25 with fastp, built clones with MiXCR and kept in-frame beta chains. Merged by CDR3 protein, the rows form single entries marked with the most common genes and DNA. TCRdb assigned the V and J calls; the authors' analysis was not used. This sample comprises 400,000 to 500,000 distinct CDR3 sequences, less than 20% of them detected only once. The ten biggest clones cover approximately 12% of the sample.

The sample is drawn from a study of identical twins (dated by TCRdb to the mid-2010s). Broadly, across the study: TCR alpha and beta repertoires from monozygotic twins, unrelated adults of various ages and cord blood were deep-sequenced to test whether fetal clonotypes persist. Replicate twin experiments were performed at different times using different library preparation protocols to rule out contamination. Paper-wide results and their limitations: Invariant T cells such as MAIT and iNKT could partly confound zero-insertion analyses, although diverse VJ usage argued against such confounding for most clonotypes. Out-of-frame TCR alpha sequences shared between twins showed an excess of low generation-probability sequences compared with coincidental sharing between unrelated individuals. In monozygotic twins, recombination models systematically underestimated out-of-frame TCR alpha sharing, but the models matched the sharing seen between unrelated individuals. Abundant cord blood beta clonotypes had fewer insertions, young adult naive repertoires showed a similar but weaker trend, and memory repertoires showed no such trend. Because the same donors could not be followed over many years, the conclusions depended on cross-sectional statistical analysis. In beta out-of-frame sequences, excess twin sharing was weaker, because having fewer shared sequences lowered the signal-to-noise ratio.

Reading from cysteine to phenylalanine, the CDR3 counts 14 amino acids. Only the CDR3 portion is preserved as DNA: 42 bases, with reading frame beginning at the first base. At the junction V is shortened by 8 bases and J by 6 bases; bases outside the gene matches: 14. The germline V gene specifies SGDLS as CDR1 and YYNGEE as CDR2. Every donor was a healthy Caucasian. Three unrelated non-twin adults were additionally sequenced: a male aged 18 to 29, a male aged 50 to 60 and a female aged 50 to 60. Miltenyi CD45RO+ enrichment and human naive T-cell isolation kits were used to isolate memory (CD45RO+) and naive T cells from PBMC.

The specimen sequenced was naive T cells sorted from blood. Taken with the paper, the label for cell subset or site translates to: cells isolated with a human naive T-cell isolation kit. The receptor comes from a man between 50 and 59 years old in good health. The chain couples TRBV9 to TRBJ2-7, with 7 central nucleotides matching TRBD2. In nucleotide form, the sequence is TGTGCCAGACATGCTTGCGCGGGAGATATCGAGCAGTACTTC. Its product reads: CARHACAGDIEQYF.